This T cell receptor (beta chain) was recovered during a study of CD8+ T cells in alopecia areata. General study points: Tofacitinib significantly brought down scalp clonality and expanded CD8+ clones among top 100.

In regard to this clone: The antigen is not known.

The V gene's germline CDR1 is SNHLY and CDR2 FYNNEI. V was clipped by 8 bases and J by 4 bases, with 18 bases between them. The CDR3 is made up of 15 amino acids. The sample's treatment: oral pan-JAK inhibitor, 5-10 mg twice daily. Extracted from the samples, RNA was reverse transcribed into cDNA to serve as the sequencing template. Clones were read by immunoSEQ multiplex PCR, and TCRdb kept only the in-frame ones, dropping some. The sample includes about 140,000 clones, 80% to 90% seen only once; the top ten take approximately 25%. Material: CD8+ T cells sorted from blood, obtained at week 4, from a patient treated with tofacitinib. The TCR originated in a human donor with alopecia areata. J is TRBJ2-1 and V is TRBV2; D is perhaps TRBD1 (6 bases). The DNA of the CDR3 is TGTGCCAGCGAGCGAAGGGGGAGATTATACAATGAGCAGTTCTTC. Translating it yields CASERRGRLYNEQFF.